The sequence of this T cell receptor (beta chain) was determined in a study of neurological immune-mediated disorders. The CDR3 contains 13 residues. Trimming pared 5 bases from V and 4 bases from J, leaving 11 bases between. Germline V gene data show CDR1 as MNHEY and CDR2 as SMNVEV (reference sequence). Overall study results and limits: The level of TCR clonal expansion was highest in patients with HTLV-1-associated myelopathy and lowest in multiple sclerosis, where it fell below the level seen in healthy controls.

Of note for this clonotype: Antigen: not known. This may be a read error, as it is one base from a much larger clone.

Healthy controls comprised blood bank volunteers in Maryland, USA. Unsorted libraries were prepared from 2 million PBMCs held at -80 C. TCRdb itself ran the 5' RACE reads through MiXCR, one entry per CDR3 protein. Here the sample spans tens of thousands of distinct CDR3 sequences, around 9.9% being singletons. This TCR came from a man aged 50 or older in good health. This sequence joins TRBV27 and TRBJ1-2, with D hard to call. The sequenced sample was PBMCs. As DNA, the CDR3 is TGTGCCAGCAGTAGGAGTGGTGGCTATGGCTACACCTTC. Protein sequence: CASSRSGGYGYTF.